A single sample is the source of the 22 T cell receptor beta chains below, sequenced in a study of T cell clones after liver transplantation. The method was immunoSEQ multiplex PCR; TCRdb's version includes in-frame clones alone and lacks a portion of them. There are 65,000 to 80,000 clones in the sample; 75% to 90% occur only once, and approximately 0.6% lies in the top ten. The sample was CD4+ T cells from blood, taken before liver transplant. The receptor set was obtained from a human donor who received a liver transplant.

The genes are TRBV6-6 and TRBJ2-5; possibly TRBD1 or TRBD2 for D (5 bases each). Trimming shortened V by 0 bases and J by 7 bases, and 15 bases separated the two germline ends. The CDR3 contains 15 residues. The germline V gene has CDR1 MNHNY and CDR2 SVGAGI (reference sequence). CDR3 residues: CASSYSEGRDTTQYF. As DNA, the CDR3 is TGTGCCAGCAGTTACTCAGAGGGGCGCGACACGACCCAGTACTTC.

The chain joins TRBV9 to TRBJ2-5; TRBD1 matches at 8 bases. The CDR3 is made up of 15 amino acids. In germline, CDR1 is SGDLS, CDR2 YYNGEE. The ends lost 4 bases at V and 1 base at J; junction bases unmatched: 6. CDR3 DNA: TGTGCCAGCAGCAGGACAGGGATGGCCCAAGAGACCCAGTACTTC. This gives the protein CASSRTGMAQETQYF.

The V and J genes are TRBV5-1 and TRBJ2-3; D is undetermined. The CDR3 sequence is 16 residues long. Germline V gives CDR1 SGHRS, CDR2 YFSETQ. Between the trimmed V and J ends, which lost 1 base and 1 base, there was a span of 13 bases. The CDR3 nucleotides read TGCGCCAGCAGCTTGAGGACCGTACGGGGCACAGATACGCAGTATTTT. Encoded protein: CASSLRTVRGTDTQYF.

This rearrangement joins TRBV7-9 to TRBJ1-3; 9 nucleotides line up with TRBD1. Germline assignment: CDR1 SEHNR and CDR2 FQNEAQ (reference sequence). After removal of 6 bases from V and 4 bases from J, the junction contained 10 bases not matched to a gene. CDR3 size: 16 residues. CDR3 in DNA: TGTGCCAGCAGTCGTCAACAGGGGGCGTCGGGAAACACCATATATTTT. Its protein is CASSRQQGASGNTIYF.

This clone was seen a handful of times. The CDR3 DNA sequence: TGTGCCTGGAGCGCCGGGTCGGGCTTATACGAGCAGTACTTC. Encoded protein: CAWSAGSGLYEQYF. This chain joins TRBV30 and TRBJ2-7; no definite D call. V gave up 3 bases and J gave up 4 bases, with 16 bases separating them. CDR3 size: 14 residues. From germline, CDR1 is GTSNPN and CDR2 SVGIG (reference sequence).

J is TRBJ1-1 and V is TRBV2; 8 nucleotides match TRBD1. V shed 5 bases, J shed 3 bases, and the junction held 8 bases outside the gene matches. The CDR3 extends over 15 amino acids. CDR1 and CDR2 (germline): SNHLY, FYNNEI. The CDR3 sequence is CASSWGTGPYTEAFF. In nucleotides, the CDR3 is TGTGCCAGCAGTTGGGGGACAGGACCTTACACTGAAGCTTTCTTT. The full variable domain, rest sourced from reference TRBV2 and TRBJ1-1, is EPEVTQTPSHQVTQMGQEVILRCVPISNHLYFYWYRQILGQKVEFLVSFYNNEISEKSEIFDDQFSVERPDGSNFTLKIRSTKLEDSAMYFCASSWGTGPYTEAFFGQGTRLTVV.

The chain combines TRBV4-1 with TRBJ2-5; no firm D call. Germline V CDR1 and CDR2: MGHRA, YSYEKL. The CDR3 runs 14 residues. V shed 1 base and J shed 3 bases, with 9 bases lying between them. CDR3 sequence: CASSQGYRKETQYF. CDR3 sequence (DNA): TGCGCCAGCAGCCAAGGTTACAGAAAAGAGACCCAGTACTTC.

CDR3 loop: CASSQLAGGYNEQFF. DNA for the CDR3: TGTGCCAGCAGCCAACTAGCGGGAGGGTACAATGAGCAGTTCTTC. The chain combines TRBV7-3 with TRBJ2-1, with 13 bases matching TRBD2. The germline V gene has CDR1 SGHTA and CDR2 FQGTGA. CDR3 length: 15 amino acids. The V and J ends lost 5 bases and 4 bases, in that order; junction bases with no gene match: 2.

The chain couples TRBV29-1 to TRBJ1-4; 7 bases line up with TRBD1. CDR1 SQVTM and CDR2 ANQGSEA come from the germline V gene. Unmatched junction bases numbered 13, after V lost 7 bases and J lost 8 bases. The CDR3 spans 14 residues. The CDR3 DNA reads TGCAGCGCTTCACAGACAGGGTTCGAAGAAAAACTGTTTTTT. Translated, it gives CSASQTGFEEKLFF.

The V call is TRBV29-1, the J call TRBJ2-1; D is possibly TRBD1 (5 bases). The V gene lost 3 bases and the J gene lost 1 base, with 10 bases spanning the gap. The CDR3 runs to 14 residues. Germline CDR1 SQVTM, CDR2 ANQGSEA. In DNA, the CDR3 is TGCAGCGTTGATCAGGGATATTCCTACAATGAGCAGTTCTTC. Residues: CSVDQGYSYNEQFF.

The V gene is TRBV4-1, the J gene TRBJ2-5; tentative D call: TRBD2 (6 bases). Trimming pared 1 base from V and 5 bases from J, leaving 20 bases between. The germline V gene encodes CDR1 MGHRA and CDR2 YSYEKL. The CDR3 is 17 amino acids. The CDR3 loop reads CASSQVWTSSVGETQYF. The CDR3 region has the DNA TGCGCCAGCAGCCAAGTATGGACGTCTAGCGTTGGGGAGACCCAGTACTTC.

The chain couples TRBV29-1 to TRBJ2-7, with TRBD2 identical over 8 bases. V shed 5 bases, J shed 3 bases, and the junction held 9 bases outside the gene matches. Germline CDR1 and CDR2: SQVTM and ANQGSEA. There are 14 residues in the CDR3. CDR3 DNA: TGCAGCGTTAGGATCAGCGGGAGCAACTACGAGCAGTACTTC. Translation: CSVRISGSNYEQYF.

In this sample, this clone turned up a few times. This chain uses TRBV6-5 with TRBJ2-7; TRBD1 agrees at 7 bases. Germline loops: CDR1 MNHEY, CDR2 SVGAGI. CDR3 length equals 15 residues. The V segment lost 0 bases and the J segment 7 bases; nucleotides outside the gene matches: 9. Here the CDR3 DNA reads TGTGCCAGCAGTTACTCGGCAGGGGGTTCAAAAGAGCAGTACTTC. Residues: CASSYSAGGSKEQYF.

The CDR3 sequence is CASSRDRLYGYTF. The DNA for the CDR3 is TGTGCCTCCTCAAGGGACAGGCTCTATGGCTACACCTTC. The chain carries TRBV30 and TRBJ1-2; 8 nucleotides align to TRBD1. The ends lost 7 bases at V and 4 bases at J; junction bases unmatched: 8. CDR1 and CDR2 from the germline V gene are GTSNPN and SVGIG (reference sequence). This CDR3 is built from 13 residues.

The CDR3 coding sequence is TGCGCCAGCAGCTCGGGACGGTCGGGGGGCTACACCTTC. Its translation: CASSSGRSGGYTF. V usage is TRBV5-1 and J usage is TRBJ1-2; TRBD1 is a possible D gene (5 bases). The germline CDR1 and CDR2 sequences are SGHRS and YFSETQ. The CDR3 consists of 13 residues. V lost 3 bases and J 8 bases, leaving 14 bases between the germline ends.

This clone came up a few times. The chain uses TRBV7-9 and TRBJ1-4; D might be TRBD1 (5 bases). The germline V and J ends were trimmed by 4 bases and 0 bases, with 15 bases remaining between them. The length of the CDR3 is 17 residues. Germline V gives CDR1 SEHNR, CDR2 FQNEAQ (reference sequence). CDR3 DNA: TGTGCCAGCAGCTCCCAAGGGAGGGGAGCAACTAATGAAAAACTGTTTTTT. Translating it yields CASSSQGRGATNEKLFF.

A word on this clone: Other DNA variants within this sample encode the same CDR3. This sequence joins TRBV5-1 and TRBJ2-2; D unclear. Trimming cost V 1 base and J 6 bases, with 4 bases left between them. Germline CDR1 is SGHRS and CDR2 is YFSETQ. The CDR3 has 12 residues. The CDR3: CASSLKAGELFF. CDR3 in DNA: TGCGCCAGCAGCTTGAAGGCCGGGGAGCTGTTTTTT.

The gene calls are TRBV21-1 and TRBJ2-1; the D call of TRBD2 is as the table states it, not checked on the DNA. TRBV21-1 is listed as a pseudogene. CDR3 size: 15 residues. The CDR3 DNA reads as TGTGCCAGCAGCACCGGGACTAGCGGGAGAGGTGAGCAGTTCTTC. Its translation is CASSTGTSGRGEQFF.

The V gene is TRBV2, the J gene TRBJ1-4; D gene unclear. The germline V gene has CDR1 SNHLY and CDR2 FYNNEI. V was clipped by 0 bases and J by 0 bases, with 5 bases between them. This CDR3 spans 15 amino acids. The CDR3 sequence: CASSEALTTNEKLFF. In DNA form, the CDR3 reads TGTGCCAGCAGTGAAGCGCTTACAACTAATGAAAAACTGTTTTTT.

V and J are TRBV10-1 and TRBJ2-1; D is ambiguous. V gave up 4 bases and J gave up 6 bases, with 13 bases separating them. The CDR3 totals 14 residues. The germline V gene encodes CDR1 WNHNN and CDR2 SYGVQD (reference sequence). Here the CDR3 reads CASSGGTAGNEQFF. DNA for the CDR3: TGCGCCAGCAGTGGAGGCACCGCCGGCAATGAGCAGTTCTTC.

The DNA of the CDR3 is TGTGCCAGCAGCTCTTACAGGGAAAACACTGAAGCTTTCTTT. This translates into CASSSYRENTEAFF. The gene calls are TRBV11-1 and TRBJ1-1; tentative D call: TRBD1 (6 bases). The CDR3 spans 14 residues. Germline CDR1 reads SGHAT; CDR2 reads FQDESV (reference sequence). V lost 4 bases and J lost 2, with 11 bases in between.

In this sample, this clone turned up a few times. CDR3 sequence reads: CASSRTYSGNTIYF. The CDR3 coding sequence is TGTGCCAGCAGTCGTACATACTCTGGAAACACCATATATTTT. The chain employs TRBV7-6 and TRBJ1-3; D not certain. The V end was cut by 6 bases, the J end by 0 bases, with 9 bases between. The CDR3 is 14 residues long. Germline V lookup: CDR1 SGHVS, CDR2 FNYEAQ.